This entry lists 28 T cell receptor beta chains sequenced from one sample in a study of T cell responses to AZD1222 COVID-19 vaccine. The repertoire was sequenced with immunoSEQ multiplex PCR; TCRdb's copy has only in-frame clones and lacks some. This repertoire shows more than 100,000 clones, about 90% found once; its top ten account for 1.5%. The source material was peripheral blood, sampled on day 0 of AZD1222 vaccination. The receptors derive from an adult in good health.

The chain links TRBV5-1 to TRBJ1-3; the D gene is possibly TRBD1 (5 bases). The CDR3 has 14 residues. V shed 2 bases and J shed 4 bases, with 10 bases lying between them. CDR1 is SGHRS, CDR2 YFSETQ, per germline. DNA of the CDR3: TGCGCCAGCAGCTTCGCGGGGCCAGGAAACACCATATATTTT. It encodes CASSFAGPGNTIYF.

The rearrangement uses TRBV30 and TRBJ2-3; 8 positions agree with TRBD2. CDR3 length equals 13 residues. Germline loops: CDR1 GTSNPN, CDR2 SVGIG (reference sequence). V lost 3 bases and J lost 4; bases outside the gene matches: 3. The CDR3 DNA reads TGTGCCTGGAGCGGGGGGGCCCCAGATACGCAGTATTTT. Translation gives CAWSGGAPDTQYF.

The chain employs TRBV6-5 and TRBJ2-3; 7 bases are a match to TRBD2. The CDR3 extends over 15 amino acids. Germline CDR1 reads MNHEY; CDR2 reads SVGAGI. The junction had 6 bases not matched to a gene; V was cut back by 4 bases and J by 2 bases. For the CDR3, the DNA is TGTGCCAGCAGTTCCGGACTAGTTCCCACAGATACGCAGTATTTT. Translated, it gives CASSSGLVPTDTQYF.

The rearrangement links TRBV6-5 to TRBJ1-5; tentative D call: TRBD1 (6 bases). V lost 8 bases and J 6 bases, leaving 14 bases between the germline ends. This CDR3 has 13 residues. The germline V gene has CDR1 MNHEY and CDR2 SVGAGI. The CDR3 DNA is TGTGCCAGCCGGGCACAGGGAGGTCAGCCCCAGCATTTT. Residues: CASRAQGGQPQHF.

The chain has TRBV5-4 and TRBJ1-2; D is unclear. The V end lost 4 bases, the J end lost 5 bases, and 9 bases lay between the germline ends. Looked up from germline, CDR1 is SGHNT and CDR2 is YYREEE (reference sequence). The CDR3 contains 12 residues. In nucleotides, the CDR3 is TGTGCCAGCAGCAATAACGATTATGGCTACACCTTC. This sequence encodes CASSNNDYGYTF.

The chain employs TRBV4-2 and TRBJ2-3; 10 bases agree with TRBD1. The CDR3 spans 15 residues. Germline CDR1 LGHNA, CDR2 YNFKEQ. V shed 4 bases, J shed 4 bases, and the junction held 5 bases outside the gene matches. The CDR3 nucleotides are TGTGCCAGCAGCCCCGGGACAGGGGCGGCAGATACGCAGTATTTT. This codes for CASSPGTGAADTQYF.

This rearrangement joins TRBV11-2 to TRBJ1-2, with D unclear. Trimming took off 4 bases at V and 4 bases at J, with 13 bases between the two ends. This CDR3 spans 14 amino acids. The V gene's germline CDR1 is SGHAT and CDR2 FQNNGV. In DNA form, the CDR3 reads TGTGCCAGCAGCTCATTACGAGAGACCTATGGCTACACCTTC. Translated: CASSSLRETYGYTF.

V usage is TRBV11-2 and J usage is TRBJ1-6; TRBD1 is a possible D gene (6 bases). The CDR3 consists of 14 residues. The germline V gene encodes CDR1 SGHAT and CDR2 FQNNGV. V was trimmed by 5 bases and J by 9 bases, leaving 14 bases between them. The CDR3 DNA reads as TGTGCCAGCAGCAGGGGGAACAGAGCTTCACCCCTCCACTTT. As protein: CASSRGNRASPLHF. Full variable domain (remainder filled in from reference TRBV11-2 and TRBJ1-6): EAGVAQSPRYKIIEKRQSVAFWCNPISGHATLYWYQQILGQGPKLLIQFQNNGVVDDSQLPKDRFSAERLKGVDSTLKIQPAKLEDSAVYLCASSRGNRASPLHFGNGTRLTVT.

This chain connects TRBV18 to TRBJ2-1; the D gene is possibly TRBD1 (6 bases). V shed 1 base and J shed 6 bases, with 28 bases lying between them. In germline, CDR1 is KGHSH, CDR2 LQKENI. The CDR3 consists of 20 residues. The CDR3 region is CASSPLRNGQSYQGINEQFF. The CDR3 bases are TGTGCCAGCTCACCACTAAGAAACGGACAGTCTTATCAGGGGATCAATGAGCAGTTCTTC.

J is TRBJ2-3 and V is TRBV25-1; 12 nucleotides align to TRBD1. V lost 4 bases and J lost 2; bases outside the gene matches: 4. The CDR3 consists of 16 residues. CDR1 is MGHDK and CDR2 is SYGVNS in the germline V gene. Written as DNA, the CDR3 is TGTGCCAGCAGTGTAGGGACAGGGGGCTTCACAGATACGCAGTATTTT. This encodes CASSVGTGGFTDTQYF. The full variable domain, its missing parts supplied by reference TRBV25-1 and TRBJ2-3, is EADIYQTPRYLVIGTGKKITLECSQTMGHDKMYWYQQDPGMELHLIHYSYGVNSTEKGDLSSESTVSRIRTEHFPLTLESARPSHTSQYLCASSVGTGGFTDTQYFGPGTRLTVL.

V is TRBV2 and J is TRBJ1-6, with a weak D call TRBD1 (5 bases). The CDR3 extends over 15 amino acids. Germline V gene lookup returns CDR1 SNHLY and CDR2 FYNNEI. Trimming pared 8 bases from V and 6 bases from J, leaving 17 bases between. The DNA of the CDR3 is TGTGCCAGCCGTGCAGGGTGGAGTGTTAATTCACCCCTCCACTTT. This gives the protein CASRAGWSVNSPLHF.

The CDR3 here is CASSPDRNYGYTF. CDR3 sequence (DNA): TGTGCCAGCAGCCCGGACAGAAACTATGGCTACACCTTC. J is TRBJ1-2 and V is TRBV6-2 or TRBV6-3, with D maybe TRBD1 (6 bases). Germline V gene lookup returns CDR1 MNHEY and CDR2 SVGEGT. V lost 6 bases to trimming and J lost 2 bases, with 10 bases between them. This CDR3 is 13 amino acids long.

The chain employs TRBV4-1 and TRBJ2-7, with D perhaps TRBD1 or TRBD2 (6 bases each). Looked up from germline, CDR1 is MGHRA and CDR2 is YSYEKL. The CDR3 contains 15 residues. Trimming cost V 1 base and J 7 bases, with 17 bases left between them. CDR3 DNA: TGCGCCAGCAGCCAAGGGTGGGGGGCTGGGGTTGAGCAGTACTTC. Its protein product is CASSQGWGAGVEQYF.

This clone appeared once. This sequence joins TRBV11-2 and TRBJ1-3, with D uncertain. V lost 4 bases and J lost 1, with 8 bases in between. The CDR3 has 14 residues. The V gene's germline CDR1 is SGHAT and CDR2 FQNNGV. The CDR3 is CASSSPRSGNTIYF. The DNA of the CDR3 is TGTGCCAGCAGCTCCCCCAGGTCTGGAAACACCATATATTTT.

This rearrangement joins TRBV6-5 to TRBJ1-6; 10 bases line up with TRBD1. This CDR3 contains 16 residues. Germline CDR1 is MNHEY and CDR2 is SVGAGI. J lost 8 bases, V lost 2 bases, and 6 bases had no gene match. DNA of the CDR3: TGTGCCAGCAGTTACACCCAGGACAGGGGGGATTCACCCCTCCACTTT. Translated: CASSYTQDRGDSPLHF.

V is TRBV24-1 and J is TRBJ1-6; the D gene is possibly TRBD1 (5 bases). Germline-derived CDR1 and CDR2 are KGHDR and SFDVKD. Trimming took off 7 bases at V and 8 bases at J, with 11 bases between the two ends. The CDR3 length is 13 residues. CDR3 nucleotide sequence: TGTGCCACCAGGGCAGGGCCGGATTCACCCCTCCACTTT. Translation gives CATRAGPDSPLHF.

The chain recombines TRBV5-4 with TRBJ1-3; 9 bases match TRBD1. The CDR3 runs to 17 residues. J lost 1 base, V lost 3 bases, and 8 bases had no gene match. Per germline, CDR1 SGHNT and CDR2 YYREEE (reference sequence). The CDR3, as DNA: TGTGCCAGCAGCTCCGGGACAGGGCAAAATTCTGGAAACACCATATATTTT. Translated: CASSSGTGQNSGNTIYF.

V and J are TRBV29-1 and TRBJ2-2; D possibly corresponds to TRBD2 (5 bases). The CDR3 length is 16 residues. The germline V gene has CDR1 SQVTM and CDR2 ANQGSEA. The V and J ends lost 5 bases and 4 bases respectively, with 20 bases between them. This CDR3 is CSVIVFRGTGTGELFF. CDR3 bases: TGCAGCGTTATCGTTTTCCGGGGAACGGGCACCGGGGAGCTGTTTTTT.

The rearrangement links TRBV28 to TRBJ2-7; no clear D. V was shortened by 2 bases and J by 3 bases, with 8 bases between the two germline ends. The CDR3 is made up of 13 amino acids. Germline lookup yields CDR1 MDHEN and CDR2 SYDVKM. CDR3 nucleotide sequence: TGTGCCAGCAGTTTAAAGGGTATCTACGAGCAGTACTTC. It encodes CASSLKGIYEQYF.

The chain recombines TRBV5-6 with TRBJ2-2; 7 bases agree with TRBD1. V shed 5 bases and J 3 bases; nucleotides not matched to a gene: 7. CDR1 and CDR2 (germline): SGHDT, YYEEEE. This CDR3 spans 15 amino acids. The CDR3 sequence: CASRTDRVYTGELFF. CDR3 sequence (DNA): TGTGCCAGCAGAACCGACAGGGTATACACCGGGGAGCTGTTTTTT.

The CDR3 sequence: CASSHSGGVEQFF. CDR3 DNA sequence: TGTGCCAGCAGCCATTCAGGCGGAGTTGAGCAGTTCTTC. The V and J genes are TRBV4-2 and TRBJ2-1; unclear D gene. This CDR3 has 13 amino acids. CDR1 and CDR2 from the germline V gene are LGHNA and YNFKEQ. V shed 3 bases and J shed 9 bases, with 12 bases lying between them.

The chain has TRBV5-5 and TRBJ2-3; D is unclear. Matching the DNA end better, TRBJ1-5 makes the J call doubtful. The germline V gene has CDR1 SGHKS and CDR2 YYEKEE (reference sequence). This CDR3 contains 16 residues. CDR3 sequence (DNA): TGTGCCAGCAGCATTCTGGTTAGTGTAAGCACAGATACGCAGCATTTT. Translation gives CASSILVSVSTDTQHF.

CDR3 loop: CATRLMHYGYTF. In nucleotides, the CDR3 is TGTGCCACCCGTCTCATGCACTATGGCTACACCTTC. This rearrangement joins TRBV6-5 to TRBJ1-2, with D hard to call. CDR3 length: 12 amino acids. V was trimmed by 10 bases and J by 3 bases, leaving 12 bases between them. CDR1 and CDR2 (germline): MNHEY, SVGAGI.

The V call is TRBV28, the J call TRBJ1-5; D gene ambiguous. Germline CDR1 and CDR2: MDHEN and SYDVKM. The length of the CDR3 is 11 residues. V was clipped by 7 bases and J by 4 bases, with 5 bases between them. The CDR3 sequence is CASNNNQPQHF. Written as DNA, the CDR3 is TGTGCCAGCAATAATAATCAGCCCCAGCATTTT.

The gene calls are TRBV7-9 and TRBJ2-1; TRBD2 aligns across 14 bases. Per germline, CDR1 SEHNR and CDR2 FQNEAQ (reference sequence). This CDR3 is 16 amino acids long. J gave up 9 bases and V 5 bases, and 9 bases lay outside the gene matches. CDR3 protein: CASSPRLAGGLGEQFF. The CDR3 DNA reads as TGTGCCAGCAGCCCCCGACTAGCGGGGGGGCTCGGTGAGCAGTTCTTC.

The table lists this clone with a few counts. CDR3: CASSFTRGPLHF. CDR3 sequence (DNA): TGTGCCAGCAGTTTCACACGGGGGCCCCTCCACTTT. The rearrangement joins TRBV12-3 or TRBV12-4 to TRBJ1-6, with a tentative D call TRBD1 (5 bases). The CDR3 totals 12 residues. Trimming shortened V by 3 bases and J by 13 bases, and 10 bases separated the two germline ends.

This clone was observed a single time. This chain uses TRBV7-9 with TRBJ1-2; D remains unclear. This CDR3 has 13 residues. The germline CDR1 and CDR2 sequences are SEHNR and FQNEAQ (reference sequence). Trimming pared 0 bases from V and 7 bases from J, leaving 9 bases between. The chain's CDR3 is CASSLASEGGYTF. The CDR3, as DNA: TGTGCCAGCAGCTTAGCGAGTGAGGGTGGCTACACCTTC.

The chain has TRBV5-1 and TRBJ2-7, with 9 bases aligning to TRBD2. Trimming took 4 bases from V and 5 from J; bases not matched to a gene: 10. The CDR3 contains 15 residues. The germline gives CDR1 SGHRS, CDR2 YFSETQ. The CDR3 reads CASSPMGGGADEQYF. As DNA, the CDR3 is TGCGCCAGCAGCCCGATGGGCGGGGGGGCCGACGAGCAGTACTTC.